The 6 T cell receptor beta chains presented below share a single source sample, sequenced in a study of blood T cell repertoires in COVID-19. Here immunoSEQ multiplex PCR was the method, and the copy in TCRdb shows in-frame clones only, minus some. This sample yields about half a million clones, of which 89% are seen a single time; roughly 1% belongs to the top ten. The sequenced sample was peripheral blood. These TCRs come from a man between 18 and 35 years old with COVID-19, enrolled during active disease.

The chain combines TRBV10-3 with TRBJ2-3; 7 bases align to TRBD2. Germline lookup yields CDR1 ENHRY and CDR2 SYGVKD. This CDR3 has 14 residues. After removal of 7 bases from V and 3 bases from J, the junction contained 7 bases not matched to a gene. The chain's CDR3 is CAIKGGVMTDTQYF. The CDR3 bases are TGTGCCATCAAGGGAGGGGTTATGACAGATACGCAGTATTTT.

Details on this clone: One junction end disagrees with the germline gene, perhaps due to a read error. The chain combines TRBV5-1 with TRBJ2-7, with 11 bases matching TRBD1. Germline V gene lookup returns CDR1 SGHRS and CDR2 YFSETQ. The CDR3 totals 15 residues. The CDR3: CASRPTSGTGGRSDF. The CDR3 DNA is TGCGCCAGCAGACCAACATCCGGGACAGGGGGACGCAGCGACTTC.

The rearrangement links TRBV19 to TRBJ2-2; a weak D match, TRBD2 (5 bases). V lost 5 bases and J lost 6, with 7 bases in between. The germline V gene has CDR1 LNHDA and CDR2 SQIVND (reference sequence). The CDR3 extends over 12 amino acids. The CDR3 here is CASSVEAGELFF. The CDR3 DNA is TGTGCCAGTAGTGTGGAGGCCGGGGAGCTGTTTTTT.

The chain is built from TRBV6-5 and TRBJ1-1; 8 bases are a match to TRBD1. CDR3 length: 15 amino acids. Trimming removed 2 bases from V and 3 bases from J; junction bases left unmatched: 5. Germline assignment: CDR1 MNHEY and CDR2 SVGAGI. CDR3 sequence reads: CASSYTPTGDTEAFF. The CDR3, as DNA: TGTGCCAGCAGTTACACACCGACAGGGGACACTGAAGCTTTCTTT.

This chain links TRBV7-7 with TRBJ2-5; the match to TRBD2 covers 7 bases. The CDR3 has 14 residues. Germline CDR1 and CDR2: SSHAT and FNYEAQ (reference sequence). V shed 6 bases and J 5 bases; nucleotides not matched to a gene: 9. For the CDR3, the DNA is TGTGCCAGCAGGTCCGGAGCGGGAACGGAGACCCAGTACTTC. This codes for CASRSGAGTETQYF. Based on the CDR3 plus reference TRBV7-7 and TRBJ2-5, the full variable domain is GAGVSQSPRYKVTKRGQDVTLRCDPISSHATLYWYQQALGQGPEFLTYFNYEAQPDKSGLPSDRFSAERPEGSISTLTIQRTEQRDSAMYRCASRSGAGTETQYFGPGTRLLVL.

This chain joins TRBV7-3 and TRBJ1-1, with a tentative D call TRBD1 (6 bases). The CDR3 contains 14 residues. The V end lost 5 bases, the J end lost 0 bases, and 10 bases lay between the germline ends. CDR1 is SGHTA and CDR2 is FQGTGA in the germline V gene. The CDR3 region has the DNA TGTGCCAGCAGCCAATCAGGGGTGAACACTGAAGCTTTCTTT. Translated: CASSQSGVNTEAFF.